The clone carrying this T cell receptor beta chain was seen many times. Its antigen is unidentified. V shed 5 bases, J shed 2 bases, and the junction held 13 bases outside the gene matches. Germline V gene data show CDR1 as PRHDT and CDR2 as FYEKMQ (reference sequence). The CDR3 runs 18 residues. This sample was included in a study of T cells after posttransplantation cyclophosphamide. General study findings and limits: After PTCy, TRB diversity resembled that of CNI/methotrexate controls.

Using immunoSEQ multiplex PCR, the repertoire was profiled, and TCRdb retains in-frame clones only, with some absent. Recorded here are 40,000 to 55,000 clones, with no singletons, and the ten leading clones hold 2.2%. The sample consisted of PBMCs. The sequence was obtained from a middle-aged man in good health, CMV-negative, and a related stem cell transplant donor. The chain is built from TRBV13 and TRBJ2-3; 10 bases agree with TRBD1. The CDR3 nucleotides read TGTGCCAGCAGCCCGATATGGGGACAGGGGCCTACCACAGATACGCAGTATTTT. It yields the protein CASSPIWGQGPTTDTQYF.